One T cell receptor beta chain is described in this entry. J lost 2 bases, V lost 0 bases, and 16 bases had no gene match. Looked up from germline, CDR1 is SGHRS and CDR2 is YFSETQ. The CDR3 is made up of 20 amino acids. This specimen comes from a study of blood T cell repertoires in COVID-19. TCRdb's table, derived via immunoSEQ multiplex PCR, lists solely in-frame clones and lacks some. The table shows 150,000 to 200,000 clones, with roughly nine tenths occurring only once. Sequencing was carried out using peripheral blood. The clonotype originates from a man in his 60s with active or convalescent COVID-19. The rearrangement links TRBV5-1 to TRBJ2-5, with 10 bases lining up with TRBD2. The CDR3 region is CASSLVPAGGGAGGQETQYF. CDR3 DNA: TGCGCCAGCAGCTTGGTACCCGCCGGTGGGGGAGCGGGGGGGCAAGAGACCCAGTACTTC.